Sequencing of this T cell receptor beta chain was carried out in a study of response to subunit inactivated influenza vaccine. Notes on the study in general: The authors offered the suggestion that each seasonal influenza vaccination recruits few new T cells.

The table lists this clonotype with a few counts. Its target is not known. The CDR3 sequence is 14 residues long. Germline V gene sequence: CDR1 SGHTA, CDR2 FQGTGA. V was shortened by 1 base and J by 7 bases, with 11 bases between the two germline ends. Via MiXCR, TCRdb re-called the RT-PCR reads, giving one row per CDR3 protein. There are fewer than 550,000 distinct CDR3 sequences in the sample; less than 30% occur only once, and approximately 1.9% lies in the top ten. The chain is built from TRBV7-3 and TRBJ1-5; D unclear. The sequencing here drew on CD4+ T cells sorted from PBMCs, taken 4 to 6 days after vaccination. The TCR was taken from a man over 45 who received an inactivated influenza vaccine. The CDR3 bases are TGTGCCAGCAGCTTAAGGGCAGTTGGGCAGCCCCAGCATTTT. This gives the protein CASSLRAVGQPQHF.